This T cell receptor beta chain stems from a study of tumour-infiltrating T cells in Burkitt lymphoma. CDR1 and CDR2 (germline): KGHSH, LQKENI. The CDR3 is 16 amino acids. Trimming removed 10 bases from V and 6 bases from J; junction bases left unmatched: 19. Method: immunoSEQ multiplex PCR; TCRdb's copy keeps in-frame clones and lacks some. This table has 45,000 to 60,000 clones, around 31% appearing once. The chain is built from TRBV18 and TRBJ2-3, with 7 nucleotides matching TRBD2. The sequencing input was tumor tissue. The clonotype comes from a human donor with Burkitt lymphoma. Here the CDR3 reads CATRMDSGFRVDTQYF. The CDR3 coding sequence is TGTGCCACCCGCATGGATAGCGGGTTCCGCGTGGATACGCAGTATTTT.